This TCR beta chain was recorded in a study of Ad26.COV2.S vaccination and SARS-CoV-2 variants. Looking at the study overall: The authors gave Ad26.COV2.S intramuscularly, either once or twice 56 days apart.

Stated treatment: around 19 received Ad26.COV2.S at low or high dose, single or two shots; a few received placebo; per-sample allocation not given. Specimens were obtained on day 63 following the first vaccine or placebo injection. The germline V gene has CDR1 LGHNA and CDR2 YSLEER. V gave up 4 bases and J gave up 0 bases, with 14 bases separating them. This CDR3 has 16 amino acids. Clones were sequenced by immunoSEQ multiplex PCR, and TCRdb holds only the in-frame ones, with some missing. In the table there are about 350,000 clones, 65% to 90% of which are singletons. Sequencing used peripheral blood, obtained in a trial of Ad26.COV2.S vaccine versus placebo. The sequence was obtained from a person aged 18-60 years who received the Ad26.COV2.S COVID-19 vaccine or a placebo. V usage is TRBV4-3 and J usage is TRBJ2-3; either TRBD1 or TRBD2 may supply D (5 bases each). This chain's CDR3 is CASSPQWGPSTDTQYF. In DNA, the CDR3 is TGCGCCAGCAGCCCACAATGGGGACCCAGCACAGATACGCAGTATTTT.